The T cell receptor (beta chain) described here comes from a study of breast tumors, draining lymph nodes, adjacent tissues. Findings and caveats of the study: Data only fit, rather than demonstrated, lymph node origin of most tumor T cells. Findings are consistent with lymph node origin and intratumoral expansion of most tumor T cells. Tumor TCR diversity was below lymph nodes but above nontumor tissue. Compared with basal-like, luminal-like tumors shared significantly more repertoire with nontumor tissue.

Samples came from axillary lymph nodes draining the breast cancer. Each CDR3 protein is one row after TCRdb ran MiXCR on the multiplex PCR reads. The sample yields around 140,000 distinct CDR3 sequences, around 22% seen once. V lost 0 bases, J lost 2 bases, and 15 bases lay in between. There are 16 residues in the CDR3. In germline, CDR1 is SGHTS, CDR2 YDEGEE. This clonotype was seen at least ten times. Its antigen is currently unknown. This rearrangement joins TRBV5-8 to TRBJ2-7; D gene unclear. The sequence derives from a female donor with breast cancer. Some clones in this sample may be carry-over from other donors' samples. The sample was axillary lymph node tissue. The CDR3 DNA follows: TGTGCCAGCAGCTTGGGAGTTTCAAACGGAGCCTACGAGCAGTACTTC. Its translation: CASSLGVSNGAYEQYF.